Listed below are T cell receptor beta chains from one sample, sequenced in a study of T-cell memory formation after mild COVID-19. In TCRdb, the 5' RACE reads were re-called with MiXCR into one record per CDR3 protein. This table has about 40,000 distinct CDR3 sequences, roughly 10% appearing once. Sequenced sample: PBMCs or a T cell subset sorted from them (not recorded which). The receptors shown here come from a man aged 18 to 35 who had mild COVID-19 (a few samples of this study predate the infection). Cell type and time point are not known. Each CDR3 is given with its conserved first and last residue. The D gene is left open where the match is weak. Clone size is stated in some rows and not others, as once, few, many or a class when expanded.

v_call,j_call,d_call,clone_size,cdr3_aa,cdr3_nt
TRBV20-1,TRBJ1-5,TRBD1,many,CSVTRTGAQHF,TGCAGTGTTACACGGACAGGAGCCCAGCATTTT
TRBV6-5,TRBJ1-2,.,many,CASSYSGTRGYTF,TGTGCCAGCAGTTACTCAGGGACGCGTGGCTACACCTTC
TRBV7-2,TRBJ2-1,.,.,CASSFLGPSGLEQFF,TGTGCCAGCAGCTTCCTAGGCCCCAGCGGGCTGGAGCAGTTCTTC
TRBV5-5,TRBJ2-4,.,many,CASSLGVAKNIQYF,TGTGCCAGCAGCTTGGGTGTAGCCAAAAACATTCAGTACTTC
TRBV6-5,TRBJ1-2,.,many,CASSYEGRDGYTF,TGTGCCAGCAGTTACGAGGGGAGGGATGGCTACACCTTC
TRBV9,TRBJ2-3,.,many,CASSGSGLNTQYF,TGTGCCAGCAGCGGTAGCGGTTTGAATACGCAGTATTTT
TRBV27,TRBJ1-6,.,many,CASSLDSGQGYSPLHF,TGTGCCAGCAGTTTAGACTCCGGGCAGGGATATTCACCCCTCCACTTT
TRBV11-2,TRBJ1-3,.,many,CASSLGPPQPIYF,TGTGCCAGCAGCTTAGGGCCACCTCAGCCCATATATTTT
TRBV12-3/TRBV12-4,TRBJ2-3,.,many,CASSLGGPMDTQYF,TGTGCCAGCAGCCTCGGGGGCCCCATGGATACGCAGTATTTT
TRBV5-1,TRBJ1-1,TRBD1,many,CASSSLGQGASGTEAFF,TGCGCCAGCAGCTCCCTGGGACAGGGGGCGTCTGGCACTGAAGCTTTCTTT
TRBV7-2,TRBJ2-1,.,few,CASSLGLGVSSYNEQFF,TGTGCCAGCAGCTTAGGGCTGGGGGTAAGCTCCTACAATGAGCAGTTCTTC
TRBV7-2,TRBJ1-6,.,many,CASRIRDGRIGSPLHF,TGTGCCAGCAGGATCCGGGACGGAAGAATTGGTTCACCCCTCCACTTT
TRBV20-1,TRBJ1-2,.,many,CSARDSGVYYTF,TGCAGTGCTAGAGATTCCGGGGTCTACTACACCTTC
TRBV4-1,TRBJ1-1,.,few,CASSQEPVVSTEAFF,TGCGCCAGCAGCCAAGAACCCGTGGTTTCGACTGAAGCTTTCTTT
TRBV2,TRBJ2-5,.,many,CASSPLTGRRETQYF,TGTGCCAGCAGCCCCCTGACAGGCCGCCGGGAGACCCAGTACTTC
TRBV7-9,TRBJ1-4,TRBD1,many,CASSLGDRGFEKLFF,TGTGCCAGCAGCTTAGGGGACAGGGGGTTCGAAAAACTGTTTTTT
TRBV4-1,TRBJ2-3,TRBD2,many,CASSQETSGGIKTDTQYF,TGCGCCAGCAGCCAAGAAACTAGCGGGGGGATAAAGACAGATACGCAGTATTTT
TRBV24-1,TRBJ2-1,.,many,CATSESSVKLGEQFF,TGTGCCACCAGTGAATCTAGCGTAAAACTCGGTGAGCAGTTCTTC
TRBV11-2,TRBJ2-4,.,.,CASSRFHVAKNIQYF,TGTGCCAGCAGCCGGTTCCACGTAGCCAAAAACATTCAGTACTTC
TRBV5-6,TRBJ2-3,TRBD2,many,CASSFLSGGPLGDTQYF,TGTGCCAGCAGCTTCCTTAGCGGGGGGCCTCTAGGAGATACGCAGTATTTT
TRBV18,TRBJ1-2,TRBD1,few,CASSPGTAVNNYGYTF,TGTGCCAGCTCCCCCGGGACAGCGGTAAATAACTATGGCTACACCTTC
TRBV28,TRBJ1-3,.,many,CASSPRFYQGAGNTIYF,TGTGCCAGCAGTCCCCGCTTCTATCAAGGGGCTGGAAACACCATATATTTT